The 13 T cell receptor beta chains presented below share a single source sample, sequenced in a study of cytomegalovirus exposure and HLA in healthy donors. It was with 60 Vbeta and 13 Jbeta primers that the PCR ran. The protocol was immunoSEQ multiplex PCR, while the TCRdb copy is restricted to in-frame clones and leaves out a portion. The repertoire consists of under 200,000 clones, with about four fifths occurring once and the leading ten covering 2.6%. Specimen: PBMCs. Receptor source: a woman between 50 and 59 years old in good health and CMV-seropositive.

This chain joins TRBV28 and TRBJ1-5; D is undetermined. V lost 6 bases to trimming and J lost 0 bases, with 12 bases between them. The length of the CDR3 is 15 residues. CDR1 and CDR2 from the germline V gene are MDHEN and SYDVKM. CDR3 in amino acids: CASSRLDNSNQPQHF. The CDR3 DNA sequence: TGTGCCAGCAGCCGTCTCGACAATAGCAATCAGCCCCAGCATTTT.

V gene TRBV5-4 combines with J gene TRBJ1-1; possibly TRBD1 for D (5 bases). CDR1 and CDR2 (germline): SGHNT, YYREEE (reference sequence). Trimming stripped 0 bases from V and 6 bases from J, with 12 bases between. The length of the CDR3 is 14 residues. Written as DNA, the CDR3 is TGTGCCAGCAGCTTGGGGCAGGGATTACCTGAAGCTTTCTTT. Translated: CASSLGQGLPEAFF.

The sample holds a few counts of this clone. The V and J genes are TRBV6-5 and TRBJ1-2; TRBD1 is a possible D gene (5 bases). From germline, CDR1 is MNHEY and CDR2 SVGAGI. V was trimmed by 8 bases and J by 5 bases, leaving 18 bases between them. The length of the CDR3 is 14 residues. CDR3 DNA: TGTGCCAGCCGATCGCCCAGGGCAGGGTATGGCTACACCTTC. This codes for CASRSPRAGYGYTF.

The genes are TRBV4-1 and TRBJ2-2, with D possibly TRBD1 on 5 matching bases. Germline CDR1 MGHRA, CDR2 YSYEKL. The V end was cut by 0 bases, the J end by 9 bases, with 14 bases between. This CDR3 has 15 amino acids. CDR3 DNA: TGCGCCAGCAGCCAAGAGGGGCAGGGATTCAGGGAGCTGTTTTTT. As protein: CASSQEGQGFRELFF.

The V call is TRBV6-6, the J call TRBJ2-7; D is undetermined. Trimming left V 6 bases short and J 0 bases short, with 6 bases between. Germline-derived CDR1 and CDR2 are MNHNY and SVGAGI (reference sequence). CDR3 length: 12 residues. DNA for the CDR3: TGTGCCAGCAGGGCCACCTCCTACGAGCAGTACTTC. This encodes CASRATSYEQYF.

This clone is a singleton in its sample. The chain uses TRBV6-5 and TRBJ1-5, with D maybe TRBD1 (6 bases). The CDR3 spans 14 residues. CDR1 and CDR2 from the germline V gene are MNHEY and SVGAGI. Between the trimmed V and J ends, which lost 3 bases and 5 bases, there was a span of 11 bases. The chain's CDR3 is CASSYTGIDQPQHF. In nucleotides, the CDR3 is TGTGCCAGCAGTTATACAGGGATAGATCAGCCCCAGCATTTT.

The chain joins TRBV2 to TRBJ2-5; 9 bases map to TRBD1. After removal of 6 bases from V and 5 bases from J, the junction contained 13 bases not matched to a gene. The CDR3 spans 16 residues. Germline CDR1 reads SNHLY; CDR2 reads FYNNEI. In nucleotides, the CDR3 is TGTGCCAGCAGAGAACAACCCACAGGGGGCAGGGAGACCCAGTACTTC. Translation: CASREQPTGGRETQYF. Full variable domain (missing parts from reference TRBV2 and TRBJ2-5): EPEVTQTPSHQVTQMGQEVILRCVPISNHLYFYWYRQILGQKVEFLVSFYNNEISEKSEIFDDQFSVERPDGSNFTLKIRSTKLEDSAMYFCASREQPTGGRETQYFGPGTRLLVL.

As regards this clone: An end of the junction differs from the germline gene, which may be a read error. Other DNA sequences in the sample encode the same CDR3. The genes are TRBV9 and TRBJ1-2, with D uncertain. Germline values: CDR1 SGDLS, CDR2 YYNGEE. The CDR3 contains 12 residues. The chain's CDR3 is CASSAGEVGYTF. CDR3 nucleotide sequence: TGTGCCAGCAGCGCCGGGGAGGTTGGCTACACCTTT.

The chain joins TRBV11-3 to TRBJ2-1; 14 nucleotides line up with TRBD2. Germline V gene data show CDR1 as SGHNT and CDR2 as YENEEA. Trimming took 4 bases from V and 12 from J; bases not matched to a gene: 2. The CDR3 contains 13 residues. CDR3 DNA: TGTGCCAGCAGCTCCGGACTAGCGGGGGGGCAGTTCTTC. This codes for CASSSGLAGGQFF. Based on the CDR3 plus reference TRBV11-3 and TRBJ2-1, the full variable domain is EAGVVQSPRYKIIEKKQPVAFWCNPISGHNTLYWYLQNLGQGPELLIRYENEEAVDDSQLPKDRFSAERLKGVDSTLKIQPAELGDSAVYLCASSSGLAGGQFFGPGTRLTVL.

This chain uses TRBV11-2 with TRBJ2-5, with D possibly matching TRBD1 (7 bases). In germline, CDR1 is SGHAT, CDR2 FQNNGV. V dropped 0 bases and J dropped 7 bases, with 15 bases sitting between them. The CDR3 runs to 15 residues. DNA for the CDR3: TGTGCCAGCAGCTTAGATGGCGGGACAGCGGGGACCCAGTACTTC. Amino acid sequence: CASSLDGGTAGTQYF.

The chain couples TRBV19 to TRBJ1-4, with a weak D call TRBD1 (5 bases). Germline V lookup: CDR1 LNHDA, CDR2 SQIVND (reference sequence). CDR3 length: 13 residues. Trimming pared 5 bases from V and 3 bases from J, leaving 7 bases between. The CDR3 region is CASSGASNEKLFF. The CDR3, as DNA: TGTGCCAGTAGTGGGGCGTCTAATGAAAAACTGTTTTTT.

CDR3 protein: CASLAGITDTQYF. The CDR3 bases are TGTGCCAGCCTAGCGGGGATCACAGATACGCAGTATTTT. The gene calls are TRBV18 and TRBJ2-3; 9 bases map to TRBD2. J lost 2 bases, V lost 8 bases, and 2 bases had no gene match. The germline V gene has CDR1 KGHSH and CDR2 LQKENI. The length of the CDR3 is 13 residues.

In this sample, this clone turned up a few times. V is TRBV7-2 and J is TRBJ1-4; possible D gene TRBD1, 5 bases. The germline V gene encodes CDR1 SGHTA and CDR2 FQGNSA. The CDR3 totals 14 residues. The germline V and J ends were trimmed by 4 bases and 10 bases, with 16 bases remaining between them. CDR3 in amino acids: CASSSPQVGGKLFF. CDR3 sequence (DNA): TGTGCCAGCAGCTCCCCGCAGGTGGGGGGAAAACTGTTTTTT.